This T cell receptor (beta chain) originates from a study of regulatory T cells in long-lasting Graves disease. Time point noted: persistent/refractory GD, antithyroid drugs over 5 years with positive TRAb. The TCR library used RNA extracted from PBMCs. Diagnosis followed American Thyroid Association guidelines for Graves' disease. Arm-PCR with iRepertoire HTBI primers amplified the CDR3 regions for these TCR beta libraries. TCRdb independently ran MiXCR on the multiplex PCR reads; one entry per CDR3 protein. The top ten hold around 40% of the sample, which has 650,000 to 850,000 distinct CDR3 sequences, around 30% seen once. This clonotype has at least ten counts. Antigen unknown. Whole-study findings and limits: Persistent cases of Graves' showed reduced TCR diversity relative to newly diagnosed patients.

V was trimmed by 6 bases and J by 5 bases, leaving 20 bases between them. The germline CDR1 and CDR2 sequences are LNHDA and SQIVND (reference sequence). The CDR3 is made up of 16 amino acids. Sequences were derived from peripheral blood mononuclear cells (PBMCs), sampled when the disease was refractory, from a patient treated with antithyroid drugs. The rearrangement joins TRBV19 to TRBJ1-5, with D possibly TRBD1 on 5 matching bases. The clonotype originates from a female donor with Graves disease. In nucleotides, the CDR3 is TGTGCCAGTAGGGGCAGGGTAGGGGCCCTCGATCAGCCCCAGCATTTT. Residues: CASRGRVGALDQPQHF.